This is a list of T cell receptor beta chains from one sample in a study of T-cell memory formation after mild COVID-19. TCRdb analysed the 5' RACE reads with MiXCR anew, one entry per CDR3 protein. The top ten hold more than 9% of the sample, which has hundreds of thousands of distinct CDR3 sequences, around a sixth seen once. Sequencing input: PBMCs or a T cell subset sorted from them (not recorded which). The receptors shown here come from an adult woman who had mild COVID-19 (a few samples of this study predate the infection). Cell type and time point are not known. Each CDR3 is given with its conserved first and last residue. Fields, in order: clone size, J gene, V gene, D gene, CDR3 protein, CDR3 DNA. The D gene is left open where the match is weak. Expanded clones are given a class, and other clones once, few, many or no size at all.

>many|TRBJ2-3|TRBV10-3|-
CAIGERHEGGFQYF
TGTGCCATCGGTGAGAGGCACGAGGGTGGGTTCCAGTATTTT
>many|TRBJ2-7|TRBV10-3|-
CAIAGKGASYEQYF
TGTGCCATCGCCGGAAAGGGAGCCTCCTACGAGCAGTACTTC
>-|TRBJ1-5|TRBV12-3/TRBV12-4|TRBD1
CASSFGGTGGNQPQHF
TGTGCCAGCAGTTTTGGCGGGACAGGGGGCAATCAGCCCCAGCATTTT
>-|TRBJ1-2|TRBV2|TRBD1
CASLGQVNYGYTF
TGTGCCAGTCTAGGACAGGTCAACTATGGCTACACCTTC
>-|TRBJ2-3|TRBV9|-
CASSVEGRWGVASLTDTQYF
TGTGCCAGCAGCGTAGAGGGTAGATGGGGGGTAGCGTCCCTCACAGATACGCAGTATTTT
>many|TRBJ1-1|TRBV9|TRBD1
CASSRGTGGTEAFF
TGTGCCAGCAGCCGGGGGACAGGGGGGACTGAAGCTTTCTTT
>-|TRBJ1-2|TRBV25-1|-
CASSESGREGGGYTF
TGTGCCAGCAGTGAATCCGGCAGGGAAGGAGGTGGCTACACCTTC
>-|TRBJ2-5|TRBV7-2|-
CASSLAMTIGETQYF
TGTGCCAGCAGCTTAGCAATGACTATAGGGGAGACCCAGTACTTC
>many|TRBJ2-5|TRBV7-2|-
CASSMTRQETQYF
TGTGCCAGCAGCATGACTAGACAAGAGACCCAGTACTTC
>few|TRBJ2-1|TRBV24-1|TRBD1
CATSGLGTGHNEQFF
TGTGCCACCAGTGGCTTGGGGACAGGCCACAATGAGCAGTTCTTC
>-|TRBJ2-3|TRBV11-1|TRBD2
CASSSGRTYTDTQYF
TGTGCCAGCAGCAGCGGGAGAACTTACACAGATACGCAGTATTTT
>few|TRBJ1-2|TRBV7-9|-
CASSLPNDPVVRENYGYTF
TGTGCCAGCAGCTTACCCAACGACCCCGTAGTCAGGGAGAACTATGGCTACACCTTC
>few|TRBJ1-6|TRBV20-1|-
CSAKTVAGRGYSPLHF
TGCAGTGCCAAGACCGTGGCGGGGCGCGGATACTCACCCCTCCACTTT
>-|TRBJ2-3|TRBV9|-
CASSAIGGALTDTQYF
TGTGCCAGCAGCGCCATTGGCGGAGCCCTCACAGATACGCAGTATTTT
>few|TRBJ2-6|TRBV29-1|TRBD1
CSVAGTVYGANVLTF
TGCAGCGTTGCAGGGACAGTCTATGGGGCCAACGTCCTGACTTTC
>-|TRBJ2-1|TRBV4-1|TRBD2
CASSMELAGARSYNEQFF
TGCGCCAGCAGCATGGAACTAGCGGGAGCCCGCTCCTACAATGAGCAGTTCTTC
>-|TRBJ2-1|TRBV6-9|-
CAAPSKGRYNEQFF
TGTGCCGCCCCTTCCAAGGGCCGTTACAATGAGCAGTTCTTC
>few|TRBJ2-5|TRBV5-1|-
CASAKEETQYF
TGCGCCAGCGCGAAAGAGGAGACCCAGTACTTC
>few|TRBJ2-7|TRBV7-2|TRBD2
CASSSQGAGVYDEQYF
TGTGCCAGCAGCTCCCAGGGAGCGGGAGTGTACGACGAGCAGTACTTC
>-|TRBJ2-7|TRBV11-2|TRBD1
CASSLGAWTGGAYEQYF
TGTGCCAGCAGCTTAGGGGCCTGGACAGGGGGGGCCTACGAGCAGTACTTC
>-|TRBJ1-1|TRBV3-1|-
CASSQGGTAEAFF
TGTGCCAGCAGCCAGGGGGGTACGGCTGAAGCTTTCTTT
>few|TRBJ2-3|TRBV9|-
CASSLGIGLDTDTQYF
TGTGCCAGCAGCCTTGGGATAGGGCTCGACACAGATACGCAGTATTTT